This T cell receptor (beta chain) was obtained from a study of cytomegalovirus exposure and HLA in healthy donors. Germline V gene lookup returns CDR1 LNHDA and CDR2 SQIVND (reference sequence). Unmatched junction bases numbered 6, after V lost 8 bases and J lost 0 bases. The CDR3 runs to 15 residues. The data were produced by immunoSEQ multiplex PCR, yet TCRdb's version contains in-frame clones alone and is incomplete. The table has tens of thousands of clones, around 94% seen once. Sequencing was performed on PBMCs. The origin of this receptor is a man between 18 and 29 years old in good health and CMV-seronegative. The chain uses TRBV19 and TRBJ1-2; 10 bases match TRBD1. The CDR3 loop reads CASSRGTGANYGYTF. The CDR3 DNA reads TGTGCCAGTTCCCGGGGGACAGGGGCTAACTATGGCTACACCTTC.